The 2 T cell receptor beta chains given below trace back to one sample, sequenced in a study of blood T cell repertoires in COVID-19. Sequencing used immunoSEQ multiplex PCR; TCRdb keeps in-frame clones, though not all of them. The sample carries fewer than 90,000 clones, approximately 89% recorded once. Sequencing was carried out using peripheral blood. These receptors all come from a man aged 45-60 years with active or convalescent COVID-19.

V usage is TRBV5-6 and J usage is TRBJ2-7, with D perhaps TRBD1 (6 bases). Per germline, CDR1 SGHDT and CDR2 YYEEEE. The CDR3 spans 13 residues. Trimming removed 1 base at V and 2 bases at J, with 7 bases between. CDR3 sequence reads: CASSLTGTYEQYV. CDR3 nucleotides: TGTGCCAGCAGCTTGACAGGGACCTACGAGCAGTACGTC.

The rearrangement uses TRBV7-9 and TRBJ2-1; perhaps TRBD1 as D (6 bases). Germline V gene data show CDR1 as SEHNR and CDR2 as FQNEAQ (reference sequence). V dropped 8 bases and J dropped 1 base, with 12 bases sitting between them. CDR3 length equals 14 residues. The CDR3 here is CASAPTGSYNEQFF. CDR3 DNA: TGTGCCAGCGCGCCGACAGGTTCCTACAATGAGCAGTTCTTC. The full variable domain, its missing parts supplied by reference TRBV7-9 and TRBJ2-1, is DTGVSQNPRHKITKRGQNVTFRCDPISEHNRLYWYRQTLGQGPEFLTYFQNEAQLEKSRLLSDRFSAERPKGSFSTLEIQRTEQGDSAMYLCASAPTGSYNEQFFGPGTRLTVL.